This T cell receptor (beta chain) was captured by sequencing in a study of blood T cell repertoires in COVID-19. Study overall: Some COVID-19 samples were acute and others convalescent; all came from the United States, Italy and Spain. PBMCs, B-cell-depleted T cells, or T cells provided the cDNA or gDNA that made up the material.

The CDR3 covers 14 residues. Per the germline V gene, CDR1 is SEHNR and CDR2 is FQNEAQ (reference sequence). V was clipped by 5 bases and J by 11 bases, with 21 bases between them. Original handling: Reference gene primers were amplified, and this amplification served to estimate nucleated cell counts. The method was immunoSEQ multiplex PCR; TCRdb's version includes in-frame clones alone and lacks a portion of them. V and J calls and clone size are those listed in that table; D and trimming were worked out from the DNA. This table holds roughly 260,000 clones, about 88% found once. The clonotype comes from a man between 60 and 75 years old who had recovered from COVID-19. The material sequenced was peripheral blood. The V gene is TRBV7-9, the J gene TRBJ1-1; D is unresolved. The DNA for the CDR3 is TGTGCCAGCAGCCCCGCTTCGGACCACCGGGAGGCTTTCTTT. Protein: CASSPASDHREAFF.